This T cell receptor beta chain was sequenced during a study of cytomegalovirus exposure and HLA in healthy donors. CDR1 is SGHKS, CDR2 YYEKEE, per germline (reference sequence). CDR3 size: 16 residues. V was clipped by 0 bases and J by 2 bases; unmatched bases: 5. Primers included in the PCR were 60 Vbeta and 13 Jbeta primers. Only in-frame clones appear in the TCRdb table, and some are missing; sequencing was by immunoSEQ multiplex PCR. Seen here are 150,000 to 200,000 clones, around four fifths observed once, and the top ten hold about 2.1%. The rearrangement joins TRBV5-5 to TRBJ2-5; 9 bases line up with TRBD2. The TCR originated in a woman in her twenties or thirties in good health and CMV-seronegative. The sample consisted of PBMCs. The CDR3 DNA reads as TGTGCCAGCAGCTTGGGGAATAGCGGGGGTCAAGAGACCCAGTACTTC. This codes for CASSLGNSGGQETQYF.